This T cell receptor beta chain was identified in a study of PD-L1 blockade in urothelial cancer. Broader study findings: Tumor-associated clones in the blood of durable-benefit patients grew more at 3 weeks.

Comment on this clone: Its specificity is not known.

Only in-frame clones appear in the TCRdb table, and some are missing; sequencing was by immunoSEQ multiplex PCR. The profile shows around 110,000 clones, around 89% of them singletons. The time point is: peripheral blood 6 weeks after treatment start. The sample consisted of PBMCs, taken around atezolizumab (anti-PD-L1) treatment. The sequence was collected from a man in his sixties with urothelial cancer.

Written as DNA, the CDR3 is TGTGCCAGCAGCGTGTCCGGGGTCAATGAGCAGTTCTTC. This gives the protein CASSVSGVNEQFF. The J gene is TRBJ2-1, the V gene TRBV9; maybe TRBD2 (5 bases). Per germline, CDR1 SGDLS and CDR2 YYNGEE. This CDR3 region has 13 residues. Trimming shortened V by 2 bases and J by 6 bases, and 9 bases separated the two germline ends.